The 30 T cell receptor beta chains listed next were all sequenced from one sample in a study of beta chain features in type 1 diabetes (dated 2018 in TCRdb). The library was obtained by the immunoSEQ multiplex PCR assay. The High Capacity cDNA Reverse Transcription Kit was used to reverse transcribe all of the isolated RNA, meaning that expressed TCRB transcripts were what got sequenced. What TCRdb holds here is the immuneACCESS table cut down to in-frame rearrangements. Part of the clones is not present; checked against another copy, under half of the missing clones reflect an unresolved V gene, and the others are unexplained. This sample gives hundreds of thousands of clones in total; around 15% of them show up just once. The ten biggest clones cover 5.5% to 7.5% of the sample. The sequenced material came from central memory CD4+ T cells from blood. The receptors here all came from a young man in good health.

CDR3 region: CASSWTGGYGYTF. CDR3 in DNA: TGTGCCAGCAGCTGGACAGGGGGCTATGGCTACACCTTC. The chain links TRBV27 to TRBJ1-2; the match to TRBD1 covers 10 bases. V shed 6 bases, J shed 4 bases, and the junction held 2 bases outside the gene matches. CDR1 MNHEY and CDR2 SMNVEV come from the germline V gene (reference sequence). CDR3 length: 13 residues.

This clone came up many times. The chain combines TRBV29-1 with TRBJ2-7; a weak D match, TRBD2 (6 bases). This CDR3 is 12 amino acids long. Trimming left V 4 bases short and J 3 bases short, with 10 bases between. Germline V CDR1 and CDR2: SQVTM, ANQGSEA. The CDR3 loop is CSVGKDYYEQYF. CDR3 DNA sequence: TGCAGCGTTGGCAAGGACTACTACGAGCAGTACTTC.

The genes are TRBV6-6 and TRBJ2-5; 11 nucleotides agree with TRBD2. The germline gives CDR1 MNHNY, CDR2 SVGAGI (reference sequence). Trimming cost V 6 bases and J 4 bases; bases outside gene matches: 7. CDR3 size: 15 residues. The CDR3 spells CASSRLLAGVETQYF. DNA for the CDR3: TGTGCCAGCAGCCGGTTACTAGCGGGAGTAGAGACCCAGTACTTC.

In this sample, this clone turned up a few times. The gene calls are TRBV10-3 and TRBJ1-1; no clear D gene. CDR3 length equals 17 residues. Germline CDR1 and CDR2: ENHRY and SYGVKD. Trimming shortened V by 10 bases and J by 0 bases, and 24 bases separated the two germline ends. CDR3 sequence reads: CASRRVVGGPMNTEAFF. DNA of the CDR3: TGTGCCAGCAGACGCGTTGTTGGAGGGCCCATGAACACTGAAGCTTTCTTT.

This clone has just a few counts. CDR3 amino acids: CASGLYTSNTGELFF. As DNA, the CDR3 is TGTGCTAGTGGTTTGTACACCTCGAACACCGGGGAGCTGTTTTTT. The chain is built from TRBV12-5 and TRBJ2-2; D remains unclear. The CDR3 length is 15 residues. Looked up from germline, CDR1 is LGHNT and CDR2 is FRNRAP. V lost 2 bases to trimming and J lost 0 bases, with 7 bases between them.

Written as DNA, the CDR3 is TGCGCCAGCAGCCAAGTACATGGACAGGGAGGTTACGAGCAGTACTTC. It specifies CASSQVHGQGGYEQYF. The genes are TRBV4-1 and TRBJ2-7, with 8 nucleotides matching TRBD1. J gave up 4 bases and V 1 base, and 9 bases lay outside the gene matches. CDR1 is MGHRA, CDR2 YSYEKL, per germline. The CDR3 has 16 amino acids.

This clone was detected a few times. The V gene is TRBV4-2, the J gene TRBJ2-5; possibly TRBD1 for D (5 bases). CDR1 and CDR2 (germline): LGHNA, YNFKEQ. This CDR3 contains 14 residues. V lost 0 bases and J 1 base, leaving 6 bases between the germline ends. The CDR3 nucleotides read TGTGCCAGCAGCCAAGATCAGGGCCAAGAGACCCAGTACTTC. Translated: CASSQDQGQETQYF.

This clone occurred a few times. This chain uses TRBV29-1 with TRBJ1-1, with D unclear. The length of the CDR3 is 12 residues. CDR1 SQVTM and CDR2 ANQGSEA come from the germline V gene. V gave up 6 bases and J gave up 1 base, with 9 bases separating them. As DNA, the CDR3 is TGCAGCGTCCGCGTGTGGAACACTGAAGCTTTCTTT. Encoded protein: CSVRVWNTEAFF. The full variable domain, its missing parts supplied by reference TRBV29-1 and TRBJ1-1, is SAVISQKPSRDICQRGTSLTIQCQVDSQVTMMFWYRQQPGQSLTLIATANQGSEATYESGFVIDKFPISRPNLTFSTLTVSNMSPEDSSIYLCSVRVWNTEAFFGQGTRLTVV.

The chain carries TRBV2 and TRBJ1-6; no clear D gene. The CDR3 extends over 16 amino acids. V was pared by 8 bases and J by 0 bases, with 14 bases between. The germline CDR1 and CDR2 sequences are SNHLY and FYNNEI. The CDR3 spells CASSPQASSYNSPLHF. The CDR3 DNA reads as TGTGCCAGCTCCCCCCAGGCCAGCTCCTATAATTCACCCCTCCACTTT.

This clone was seen a handful of times. V is TRBV29-1 and J is TRBJ1-1; 7 bases fit TRBD1. The ends lost 5 bases at V and 2 bases at J; junction bases unmatched: 5. Germline loops: CDR1 SQVTM, CDR2 ANQGSEA. This CDR3 has 13 residues. The CDR3: CSVKGAANTEAFF. Written as DNA, the CDR3 is TGCAGCGTTAAGGGGGCGGCTAACACTGAAGCTTTCTTT.

At least ten counts were recorded for this clone. The chain joins TRBV9 to TRBJ1-1; the D gene is possibly TRBD1 (5 bases). This CDR3 contains 14 residues. Germline V gene data show CDR1 as SGDLS and CDR2 as YYNGEE. V was cut by 1 base and J by 8 bases, with 15 bases left in between. CDR3 amino acids: CASSVMSAQGEAFF. CDR3 DNA: TGTGCCAGCAGCGTAATGTCCGCCCAGGGCGAAGCTTTCTTT. The whole variable domain, remainder taken from reference TRBV9 and TRBJ1-1, is DSGVTQTPKHLITATGQRVTLRCSPRSGDLSVYWYQQSLDQGLQFLIQYYNGEERAKGNILERFSAQQFPDLHSELNLSSLELGDSALYFCASSVMSAQGEAFFGQGTRLTVV.

This clone was counted a few times. The CDR3 nucleotides read TGCGCCAGCAGCTCCCGGGACAATACGGAGACCCAGTACTTC. This translates into CASSSRDNTETQYF. J is TRBJ2-5 and V is TRBV5-1, with D tentatively TRBD1 (6 bases). The CDR3 runs 14 residues. CDR1 and CDR2 from the germline V gene are SGHRS and YFSETQ. V lost 3 bases and J 5 bases, leaving 14 bases between the germline ends.

V gene TRBV6-1 combines with J gene TRBJ1-2; possible D gene TRBD1, 5 bases. Trimming left V 5 bases short and J 6 bases short, with 19 bases between. Germline lookup yields CDR1 MNHNS and CDR2 SASEGT. The CDR3 runs 15 residues. This CDR3 is CASSPGGGSGNGYTF. CDR3 coding DNA: TGTGCCAGCAGTCCCGGGGGGGGGAGCGGCAATGGCTACACCTTC.

V gene TRBV4-3 combines with J gene TRBJ1-6; TRBD1 matches 7 bases. The CDR3 is 12 amino acids. Germline CDR1 and CDR2: LGHNA and YSLEER. V was pared by 3 bases and J by 10 bases, with 0 bases of the junction left unmatched. The CDR3 loop reads CASSQTGSPLHF. CDR3 coding DNA: TGCGCCAGCAGCCAGACAGGGTCACCCCTCCACTTT.

A few counts support this clone. The chain links TRBV4-3 to TRBJ1-2; D gene ambiguous. The length of the CDR3 is 15 residues. Trimming removed 4 bases from V and 2 bases from J, with 14 bases in between. Germline-derived CDR1 and CDR2 are LGHNA and YSLEER. The CDR3 region is CASSRSLTGNYGYTF. CDR3 nucleotide sequence: TGCGCCAGCAGCCGATCTCTCACGGGAAACTATGGCTACACCTTC.

The chain uses TRBV27 and TRBJ2-3; tentatively, D is TRBD1 (5 bases). CDR3 length: 13 residues. CDR1 is MNHEY, CDR2 SMNVEV, per germline (reference sequence). With 10 bases removed from V and 8 bases from J, the gap between germline ends came to 19 bases. The CDR3 nucleotides read TGTGCCATCCGCCGTGGGGCGGTGGGTACGCAGTATTTT. Amino acids: CAIRRGAVGTQYF.

The table lists this clone with many counts. This chain uses TRBV9 with TRBJ2-6; D tentatively reads TRBD1 or TRBD2 (5 bases each). Trimming took 4 bases from V and 9 from J, leaving 14 bases between them. From germline, CDR1 is SGDLS and CDR2 YYNGEE. The CDR3 covers 14 residues. The chain's CDR3 is CASSYSGTNNVLTF. The CDR3 DNA follows: TGTGCCAGCAGCTACTCCGGGACCAACAACGTCCTGACTTTC.

The chain combines TRBV6-5 with TRBJ2-5; the D gene could be TRBD1 or TRBD2 (5 bases each). This CDR3 contains 15 residues. Trimming removed 2 bases from V and 5 bases from J, with 15 bases in between. The germline CDR1 and CDR2 sequences are MNHEY and SVGAGI. CDR3 sequence (DNA): TGTGCCAGCAGTTACGGTGCAGGGCGCGGGGAGACCCAGTACTTC. This encodes CASSYGAGRGETQYF.

This clone was seen only a few times. This sequence joins TRBV14 and TRBJ1-3; the D is unclear. Trimming pared 7 bases from V and 2 bases from J, leaving 9 bases between. CDR1 and CDR2 from the germline V gene are SGHDN and FVKESK. CDR3 length: 13 amino acids. The CDR3 DNA sequence: TGTGCCAGCAATCAAGGTCCTGGAAACACCATATATTTT. Encoded protein: CASNQGPGNTIYF.

The V and J genes are TRBV12-5 and TRBJ1-5; the D is unclear. CDR3 length: 13 amino acids. Trimming stripped 2 bases from V and 4 bases from J, with 6 bases between. The germline CDR1 and CDR2 sequences are LGHNT and FRNRAP. CDR3 nucleotides: TGTGCTAGTGGTTTGACGGGTAATCAGCCCCAGCATTTT. It encodes CASGLTGNQPQHF.

The gene calls are TRBV5-4 and TRBJ1-1, with TRBD1 identical over 8 bases. V shed 3 bases, J shed 1 base, and the junction held 8 bases outside the gene matches. This CDR3 spans 16 amino acids. Germline V gene sequence: CDR1 SGHNT, CDR2 YYREEE (reference sequence). The CDR3 nucleotides read TGTGCCAGCAGCTCCCTGGAGACAGGGGAGAACACTGAAGCTTTCTTT. Its protein product is CASSSLETGENTEAFF.

The chain joins TRBV7-8 to TRBJ1-2; tentatively, D is TRBD1 (6 bases). There are 14 residues in the CDR3. The germline V and J ends were trimmed by 1 base and 8 bases, with 14 bases remaining between them. Germline CDR1 and CDR2: SGHVS and FQNEAQ. CDR3 region: CASSLVTGTPGYTF. CDR3 in DNA: TGTGCCAGCAGCTTAGTAACAGGGACGCCCGGCTACACCTTC.

This clone has a count of ten or more. This sequence joins TRBV6-6 and TRBJ2-1, with 7 bases lining up with TRBD1. CDR1 and CDR2 (germline): MNHNY, SVGAGI (reference sequence). This CDR3 is 15 amino acids long. After removal of 6 bases from V and 7 bases from J, the junction contained 12 bases not matched to a gene. The CDR3 coding sequence is TGTGCCAGCAGAAAAGAGACAGGGTATGGGAATGAGCAGTTCTTC. It codes for CASRKETGYGNEQFF.

This clone has just a few counts. The CDR3 DNA sequence: TGTGCCACCCTAGAACTAGACGAGCAGTACTTC. Its translation: CATLELDEQYF. This chain links TRBV6-1 with TRBJ2-7; possibly TRBD2 for D (5 bases). In germline, CDR1 is MNHNS, CDR2 SASEGT. The ends were cut back, 10 bases at V and 5 bases at J, with 12 bases in the middle. The CDR3 is 11 amino acids.

A few counts support this clone. V gene TRBV19 combines with J gene TRBJ1-2; TRBD1 might be the D (5 bases). The CDR3 is 15 residues long. Trimming shortened V by 3 bases and J by 4 bases, and 15 bases separated the two germline ends. The V gene's germline CDR1 is LNHDA and CDR2 SQIVND (reference sequence). CDR3 in amino acids: CASSIPRDFTYGYTF. The CDR3 DNA follows: TGTGCCAGTAGTATCCCCAGGGATTTCACCTATGGCTACACCTTC.

There are a few counts of this clone. In the same sample, other DNA sequences code for this CDR3. The V gene is TRBV4-3, the J gene TRBJ1-4; no firm D call. In germline, CDR1 is LGHNA, CDR2 YSLEER. Trimming took off 1 base at V and 7 bases at J, with 7 bases between the two ends. This CDR3 contains 13 residues. The CDR3 nucleotides read TGCGCCAGCAGCCAAGGCATCGGTGAAAAACTGTTTTTT. It translates to CASSQGIGEKLFF.

CDR3 sequence (DNA): TGTGCCAGCAGTTACTCCGGAGCGGTATATGGCTACACCTTC. It translates to CASSYSGAVYGYTF. V is TRBV6-6 and J is TRBJ1-2, with no clear D. V was pared by 0 bases and J by 5 bases, with 10 bases between. The CDR3 extends over 14 amino acids. In germline, CDR1 is MNHNY, CDR2 SVGAGI (reference sequence).

The chain recombines TRBV5-1 with TRBJ1-4; D gene ambiguous. This CDR3 region has 14 residues. The V and J ends lost 0 bases and 4 bases respectively, with 7 bases between them. Germline-derived CDR1 and CDR2 are SGHRS and YFSETQ. CDR3 DNA: TGCGCCAGCAGCTTGGTATGGGGTAATGAAAAACTGTTTTTT. This sequence encodes CASSLVWGNEKLFF.

V usage is TRBV9 and J usage is TRBJ2-3, with D unclear. Germline V gene data show CDR1 as SGDLS and CDR2 as YYNGEE. V lost 3 bases to trimming and J lost 0 bases, with 8 bases between them. CDR3 length: 14 residues. CDR3 DNA: TGTGCCAGCAGCGACCTAACCAGCACAGATACGCAGTATTTT. It encodes CASSDLTSTDTQYF.

The chain recombines TRBV6-1 with TRBJ2-1; no firm D call. V shed 5 bases and J shed 4 bases, with 12 bases lying between them. Germline assignment: CDR1 MNHNS and CDR2 SASEGT. This CDR3 has 14 amino acids. The CDR3 nucleotides are TGTGCCAGCAGTTCGCAGGTCTTTTACAATGAGCAGTTCTTC. Amino acid sequence: CASSSQVFYNEQFF.